This T cell receptor beta chain was sequenced in a study of early stage breast cancer tumors. Study information: About 8 ER+/PR+/HER2- tumors were invasive ductal; four were invasive lobular. Samples were sequenced at 9 to 10-fold average coverage.

Trimming shortened V by 1 base and J by 3 bases, and 10 bases separated the two germline ends. From germline, CDR1 is GTSNPN and CDR2 SVGIG (reference sequence). CDR3 length: 15 residues. This clone was picked up a small number of times. Its antigen is undetermined. Study-level points and caveats: Comparing each tissue with blood distinguished tumor from normal in most of the 16 patients.

Profiling relied on immunoSEQ multiplex PCR, and the TCRdb table lists in-frame clones only, not all of them. The profile shows tens of thousands of clones, over 65% of them singletons. V and J are TRBV30 and TRBJ2-6, with D perhaps TRBD2 (5 bases). Sequenced: blood. The origin of this receptor is a person in their thirties with breast cancer. The CDR3 bases are TGTGCCTGGAGTGCCGGGAATAGTGGGGCCAACGTCCTGACTTTC. Translation: CAWSAGNSGANVLTF. The whole variable domain, remainder taken from reference TRBV30 and TRBJ2-6, is SQTIHQWPATLVQPVGSPLSLECTVEGTSNPNLYWYRQAAGRGLQLLFYSVGIGQISSEVPQNLSASRPQDRQFILSSKKLLLSDSGFYLCAWSAGNSGANVLTFGAGSRLTVL.